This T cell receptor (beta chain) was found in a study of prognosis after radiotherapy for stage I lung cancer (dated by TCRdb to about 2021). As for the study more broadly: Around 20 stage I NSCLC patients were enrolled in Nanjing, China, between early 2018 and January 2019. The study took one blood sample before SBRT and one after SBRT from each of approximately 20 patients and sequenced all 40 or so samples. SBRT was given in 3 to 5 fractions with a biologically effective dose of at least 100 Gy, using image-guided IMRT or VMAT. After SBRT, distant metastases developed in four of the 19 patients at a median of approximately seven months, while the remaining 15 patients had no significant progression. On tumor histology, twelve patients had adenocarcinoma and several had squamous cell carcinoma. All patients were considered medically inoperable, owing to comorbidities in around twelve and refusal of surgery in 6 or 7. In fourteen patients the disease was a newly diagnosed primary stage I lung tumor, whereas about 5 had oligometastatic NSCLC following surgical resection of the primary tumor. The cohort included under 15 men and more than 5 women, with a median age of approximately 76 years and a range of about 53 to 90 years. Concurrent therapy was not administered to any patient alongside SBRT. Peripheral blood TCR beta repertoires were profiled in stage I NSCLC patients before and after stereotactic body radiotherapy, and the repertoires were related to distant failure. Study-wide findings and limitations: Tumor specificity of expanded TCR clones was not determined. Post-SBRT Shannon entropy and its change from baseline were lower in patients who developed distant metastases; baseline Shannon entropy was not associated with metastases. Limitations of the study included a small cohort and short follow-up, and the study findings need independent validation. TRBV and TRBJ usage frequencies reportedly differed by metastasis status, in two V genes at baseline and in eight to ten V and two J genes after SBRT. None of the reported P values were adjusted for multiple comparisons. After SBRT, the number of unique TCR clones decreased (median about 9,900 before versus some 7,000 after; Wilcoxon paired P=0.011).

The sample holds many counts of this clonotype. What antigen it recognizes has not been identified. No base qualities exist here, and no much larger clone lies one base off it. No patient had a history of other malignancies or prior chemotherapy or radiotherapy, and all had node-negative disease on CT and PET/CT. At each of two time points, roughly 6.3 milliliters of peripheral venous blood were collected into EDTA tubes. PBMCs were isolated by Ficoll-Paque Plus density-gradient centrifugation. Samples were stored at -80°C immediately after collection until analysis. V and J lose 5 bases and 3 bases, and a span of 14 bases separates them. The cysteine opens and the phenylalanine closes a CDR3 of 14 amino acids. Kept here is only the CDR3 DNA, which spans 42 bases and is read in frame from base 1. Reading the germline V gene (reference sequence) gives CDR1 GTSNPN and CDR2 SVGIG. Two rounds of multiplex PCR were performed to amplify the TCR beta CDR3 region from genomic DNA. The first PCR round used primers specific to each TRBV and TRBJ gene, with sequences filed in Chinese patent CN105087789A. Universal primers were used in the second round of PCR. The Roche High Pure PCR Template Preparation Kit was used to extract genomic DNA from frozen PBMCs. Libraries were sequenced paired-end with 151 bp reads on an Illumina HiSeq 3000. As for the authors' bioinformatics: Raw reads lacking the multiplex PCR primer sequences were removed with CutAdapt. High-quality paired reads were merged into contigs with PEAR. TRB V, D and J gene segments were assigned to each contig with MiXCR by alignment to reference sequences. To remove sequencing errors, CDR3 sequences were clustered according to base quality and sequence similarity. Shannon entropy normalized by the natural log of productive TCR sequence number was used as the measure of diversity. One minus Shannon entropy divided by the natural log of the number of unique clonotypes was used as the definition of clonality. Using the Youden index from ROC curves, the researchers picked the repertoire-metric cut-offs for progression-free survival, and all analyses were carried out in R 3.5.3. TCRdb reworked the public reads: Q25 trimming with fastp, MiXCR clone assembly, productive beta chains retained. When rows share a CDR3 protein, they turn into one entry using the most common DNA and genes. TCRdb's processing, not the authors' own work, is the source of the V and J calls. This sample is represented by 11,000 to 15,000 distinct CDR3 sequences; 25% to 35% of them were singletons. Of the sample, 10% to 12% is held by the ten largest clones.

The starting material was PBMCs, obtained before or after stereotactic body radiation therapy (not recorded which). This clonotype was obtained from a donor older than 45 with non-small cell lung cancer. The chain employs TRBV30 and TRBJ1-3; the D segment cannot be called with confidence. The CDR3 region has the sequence CAWGRRQFGNTIYF. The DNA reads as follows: TGTGCCTGGGGCAGGCGGCAGTTTGGAAACACCATATATTTT.